Below, one TCR beta chain is given with its context. Measured with immunoSEQ multiplex PCR; TCRdb has only the in-frame clones, and not every one. The sample gives 95,000 to 100,000 clones, roughly 85% of which show up once; 1.5% to 2% is in the top ten. This sample was included in a study of blood T cell repertoires in COVID-19. On the study more broadly: PBMCs, B-cell-depleted T cells, or T cells provided the cDNA or gDNA that made up the material.

CDR3 length equals 18 residues. With 7 bases clipped from V and 7 bases from J, the junction kept 20 bases outside the gene matches. Germline loops: CDR1 ENHRY, CDR2 SYGVKD. This receptor was identified in a woman between 65 and 79 years old with active or convalescent COVID-19. Sequenced: peripheral blood. The rearrangement joins TRBV10-3 to TRBJ2-1; 9 bases map to TRBD2. The CDR3: CAITQGQAGSGRFNEQFF. In DNA, the CDR3 is TGTGCCATCACGCAGGGCCAAGCCGGGAGCGGGAGGTTTAATGAGCAGTTCTTC.